The T cell receptor beta chain under discussion was sequenced for a study of identifying expanded T cells in peripheral blood. Study-wide results and caveats: Two-week clone count variance significantly increased as total template count grew. About 1.2 clones differed between technical replicates, versus approximately 16 and 19 over time.

Collection occurred without any documented infections or immune events in donors. In the case of this clone: Its antigen is undetermined.

Assay: immunoSEQ multiplex PCR; the TCRdb copy retains only in-frame clones and omits some. The data show approximately 58,000 clones, roughly nine tenths seen once. Germline values: CDR1 SNHLY, CDR2 FYNNEI. The V end was cut by 5 bases, the J end by 0 bases, with 11 bases between. The CDR3 runs to 15 residues. V gene TRBV2 combines with J gene TRBJ1-3, with D possibly matching TRBD1 (6 bases). The origin of this receptor is a person aged 18 to 75 in good health. The sample consisted of blood. CDR3 in DNA: TGTGCCAGCAGTACGGACAGAGGCTCTGGAAACACCATATATTTT. The encoded protein is CASSTDRGSGNTIYF.